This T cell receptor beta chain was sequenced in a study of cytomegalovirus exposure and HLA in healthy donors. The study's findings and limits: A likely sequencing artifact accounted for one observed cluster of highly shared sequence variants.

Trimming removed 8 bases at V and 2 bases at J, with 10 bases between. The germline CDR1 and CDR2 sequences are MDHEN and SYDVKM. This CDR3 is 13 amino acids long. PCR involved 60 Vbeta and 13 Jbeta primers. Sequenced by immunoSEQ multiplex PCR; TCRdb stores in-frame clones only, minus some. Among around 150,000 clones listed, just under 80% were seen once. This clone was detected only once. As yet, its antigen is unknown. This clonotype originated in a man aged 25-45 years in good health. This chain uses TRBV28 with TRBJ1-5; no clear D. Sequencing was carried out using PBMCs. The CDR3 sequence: CASEAFRNQPQHF. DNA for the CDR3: TGTGCCAGCGAGGCATTTCGCAATCAGCCCCAGCATTTT.